A single sample gave rise to the 32 T cell receptor beta chains below, sequenced in a study of T cells after yellow fever vaccination. TCRdb itself ran the 5' RACE reads through MiXCR, one entry per CDR3 protein. The sample has around 320,000 distinct CDR3 sequences, about 10% seen once. The specimen was CD4+ T cells sorted from PBMCs, collected 45 days after the yellow fever booster vaccination. The receptors here all came from a man aged 18 to 30 who received the YFV17D yellow fever vaccine.

The chain couples TRBV5-1 to TRBJ1-2; weak D call: TRBD1 (5 bases). The CDR3 has 14 amino acids. Trimming stripped 0 bases from V and 3 bases from J, with 9 bases between. Germline V gene lookup returns CDR1 SGHRS and CDR2 YFSETQ. The CDR3 sequence: CASSLGRVDYGYTF. The CDR3 DNA follows: TGCGCCAGCAGCTTGGGCAGGGTGGACTATGGCTACACCTTC.

V gene TRBV28 combines with J gene TRBJ2-7; no definite D call. The CDR3 runs 14 residues. Trimming left V 4 bases short and J 4 bases short, with 14 bases between. Germline V gene lookup returns CDR1 MDHEN and CDR2 SYDVKM. CDR3 DNA: TGTGCCAGCAGTTCCAAAGGGCGGAATTACGAGCAGTACGTC. It specifies CASSSKGRNYEQYV.

This clonotype was counted between two and nine times. The CDR3 loop reads CASSRESYGYTF. CDR3 nucleotides: TGTGCCAGCAGCCGAGAGTCCTATGGCTACACCTTC. The chain links TRBV3-1 to TRBJ1-2, with D unclear. Germline CDR1 reads LGHDT; CDR2 reads YNNKEL (reference sequence). The CDR3 has 12 amino acids. V gave up 4 bases and J gave up 4 bases, with 7 bases separating them.

The chain has TRBV4-1 and TRBJ1-2; D may be TRBD1 (5 bases). Trimming stripped 1 base from V and 4 bases from J, with 16 bases between. The CDR3 has 16 residues. Per the germline V gene, CDR1 is MGHRA and CDR2 is YSYEKL. The CDR3 here is CASSQALNRDAYGYTF. DNA for the CDR3: TGCGCCAGCAGCCAAGCCCTGAACCGGGACGCCTATGGCTACACCTTC.

V is TRBV10-3 and J is TRBJ2-3; no definite D call. V lost 2 bases to trimming and J lost 4 bases, with 7 bases between them. Germline CDR1 reads ENHRY; CDR2 reads SYGVKD. The CDR3 runs to 13 residues. The CDR3 DNA sequence: TGTGCCATCAGTGAGACGGCAGCAGATACGCAGTATTTT. It yields the protein CAISETAADTQYF.

This clonotype was seen repeatedly, ten times or more. The chain joins TRBV5-5 to TRBJ1-1, with D maybe TRBD1 (5 bases). Trimming removed 3 bases from V and 4 bases from J, with 13 bases in between. In germline, CDR1 is SGHKS, CDR2 YYEKEE (reference sequence). CDR3 length: 14 residues. The CDR3 loop is CASSYTIGGTEAFF. The CDR3 DNA reads as TGTGCCAGCAGCTACACCATCGGGGGCACTGAAGCTTTCTTT.

This clonotype was counted at least ten times. The chain employs TRBV7-6 and TRBJ2-1, with D perhaps being TRBD1 or TRBD2 (6 bases each). CDR1 and CDR2 (germline): SGHVS, FNYEAQ. The CDR3 runs 14 residues. The V end lost 7 bases, the J end lost 10 bases, and 20 bases lay between the germline ends. DNA of the CDR3: TGTGCCAGCACCCGGACAGCGCGCGCGGGGGAGCAGTTCTTC. Its protein product is CASTRTARAGEQFF.

This chain links TRBV6-2 or TRBV6-3 with TRBJ1-4, with 10 positions matching TRBD1. The junction had 5 bases not matched to a gene; V was cut back by 2 bases and J by 8 bases. CDR3 length: 15 amino acids. Germline V CDR1 and CDR2: MNHEY, SVGEGT. The CDR3 loop is CASSYHRDRGEKLFF. Written as DNA, the CDR3 is TGTGCCAGCAGTTACCACCGGGACAGGGGCGAAAAACTGTTTTTT.

This clonotype was detected only a few times. The genes are TRBV6-1 and TRBJ1-1; possible D gene TRBD1, 6 bases. CDR3 length equals 12 residues. The germline gives CDR1 MNHNS, CDR2 SASEGT. V lost 4 bases to trimming and J lost 11 bases, with 14 bases between them. CDR3 in DNA: TGTGCCAGCAGTGGGAACAGGGTGAGCGCTTTCTTT. Its protein is CASSGNRVSAFF.

This clonotype was seen a handful of times. The chain combines TRBV20-1 with TRBJ2-5; a possible D gene is TRBD2 (6 bases). This CDR3 has 14 amino acids. V was clipped by 6 bases and J by 2 bases, with 16 bases between them. Germline lookup yields CDR1 DFQATT and CDR2 SNEGSKA (reference sequence). DNA for the CDR3: TGCAGTGCCTCGAAACGGGGGAAACAAGAGACCCAGTACTTC. The encoded protein is CSASKRGKQETQYF.

The chain uses TRBV5-1 and TRBJ2-3; tentatively, D is TRBD2 (6 bases). This CDR3 has 15 residues. Trimming stripped 0 bases from V and 0 bases from J, with 8 bases between. Germline CDR1 SGHRS, CDR2 YFSETQ. CDR3: CASSLGLDSTDTQYF. The CDR3, as DNA: TGCGCCAGCAGCTTGGGACTAGACAGCACAGATACGCAGTATTTT.

The table lists this clonotype with a few counts. The J gene is TRBJ2-1, the V gene TRBV7-2; a weak D match, TRBD1 (7 bases). In germline, CDR1 is SGHTA, CDR2 FQGNSA. This CDR3 region has 16 residues. Trimming removed 3 bases from V and 4 bases from J, with 16 bases in between. Here the CDR3 reads CASSFPRGDSYNEQFF. DNA for the CDR3: TGTGCCAGCAGCTTCCCGAGGGGGGACAGTTACAATGAGCAGTTCTTC.

The chain combines TRBV6-6 with TRBJ1-2; no firm D call. Germline V gives CDR1 MNHNY, CDR2 SVGAGI (reference sequence). With 7 bases removed from V and 0 bases from J, the gap between germline ends came to 15 bases. The CDR3 sequence is 15 residues long. DNA of the CDR3: TGTGCCAGCACCCCCATTCGGGGTACTAACTATGGCTACACCTTC. This gives the protein CASTPIRGTNYGYTF.

V usage is TRBV18 and J usage is TRBJ1-1; no definite D call. The CDR3 has 13 residues. V lost 2 bases and J lost 6, with 10 bases in between. Germline CDR1 reads KGHSH; CDR2 reads LQKENI. Here the CDR3 reads CASSPDRLAEAFF. The CDR3 DNA reads TGTGCCAGCTCACCAGATCGTCTGGCTGAAGCTTTCTTT.

The chain uses TRBV7-2 and TRBJ2-6; D possibly corresponds to TRBD1 (5 bases). V lost 5 bases and J lost 0, with 11 bases in between. The CDR3 covers 16 residues. From germline, CDR1 is SGHTA and CDR2 FQGNSA. The CDR3 DNA is TGTGCCAGCAGCCCAATTACAGGCTCTGGGGCCAACGTCCTGACTTTC. Translating gives CASSPITGSGANVLTF.

This clonotype appeared many times. The chain combines TRBV12-3 or TRBV12-4 with TRBJ1-1; unclear D gene. The CDR3 is 14 amino acids. Trimming removed 6 bases from V and 4 bases from J, with 15 bases in between. The CDR3 protein is CASSTAGFGTEAFF. CDR3 DNA sequence: TGTGCCAGCAGCACCGCGGGGTTTGGCACTGAAGCTTTCTTT.

The chain carries TRBV30 and TRBJ2-3; no clear D. Per the germline V gene, CDR1 is GTSNPN and CDR2 is SVGIG (reference sequence). Trimming left V 2 bases short and J 13 bases short, with 16 bases between. This CDR3 has 12 residues. CDR3 sequence (DNA): TGTGCCTGGAGTCTACTTCCCCCGAGAGAGTATTTT. The encoded protein is CAWSLLPPREYF. Full variable domain (remainder filled in from reference TRBV30 and TRBJ2-3): SQTIHQWPATLVQPVGSPLSLECTVEGTSNPNLYWYRQAAGRGLQLLFYSVGIGQISSEVPQNLSASRPQDRQFILSSKKLLLSDSGFYLCAWSLLPPREYFGPGTRLTVL.

The table lists this clonotype with a few counts. The rearrangement uses TRBV6-5 and TRBJ1-3; D is unclear. Trimming removed 0 bases at V and 2 bases at J, with 11 bases between. Germline V gene sequence: CDR1 MNHEY, CDR2 SVGAGI. This CDR3 contains 16 residues. The CDR3, as DNA: TGTGCCAGCAGTTACTCCGCGGCCCGCGCTGGAAACACCATATATTTT. Its translation: CASSYSAARAGNTIYF.

The chain employs TRBV7-9 and TRBJ1-4; 12 positions match TRBD1. Germline CDR1 is SEHNR and CDR2 is FQNEAQ (reference sequence). V dropped 5 bases and J dropped 7; count of bases not matched to a gene: 14. The CDR3 spans 18 residues. The CDR3 DNA reads TGTGCCAGCAGCGCCGGGACAGGGGGCCCACGGTCGATTGAAAAACTGTTTTTT. Its translation is CASSAGTGGPRSIEKLFF.

The chain combines TRBV7-2 with TRBJ2-5; the match to TRBD2 covers 12 bases. Trimming removed 4 bases from V and 3 bases from J; junction bases left unmatched: 6. The CDR3 extends over 16 amino acids. CDR1 is SGHTA, CDR2 FQGNSA, per germline. The CDR3 DNA sequence: TGTGCCAGCAGCTGGCGACTAGCGGGGGCTAAAGAGACCCAGTACTTC. Protein product: CASSWRLAGAKETQYF.

The CDR3 here is CASSPGPDLYEQYV. The DNA of the CDR3 is TGTGCCAGCAGCCCGGGACCGGACCTCTACGAGCAGTACGTC. The rearrangement links TRBV5-5 to TRBJ2-7; D tentatively fits TRBD1 or TRBD2 (5 bases each). The V gene lost 4 bases and the J gene lost 3 bases, with 14 bases spanning the gap. The germline V gene encodes CDR1 SGHKS and CDR2 YYEKEE (reference sequence). CDR3 size: 14 residues.

Many counts were recorded for this clonotype. The chain is built from TRBV12-3 or TRBV12-4 and TRBJ2-3, with D possibly being TRBD1 or TRBD2 (6 bases each). This CDR3 has 14 residues. V was clipped by 7 bases and J by 10 bases, with 21 bases between them. The CDR3 loop is CASTSTGTRGSQYF. The CDR3, as DNA: TGTGCCAGCACCTCCACAGGGACTCGTGGGTCGCAGTATTTT.

This rearrangement joins TRBV11-2 to TRBJ2-7; the D gene is possibly TRBD2 (6 bases). The germline V and J ends were trimmed by 7 bases and 3 bases, with 22 bases remaining between them. The CDR3 is 16 residues long. CDR1 SGHAT and CDR2 FQNNGV come from the germline V gene. CDR3 in amino acids: CASIALGGVVGYEQYF. DNA of the CDR3: TGTGCCAGCATCGCCTTGGGCGGGGTCGTGGGCTACGAGCAGTACTTC.

This chain uses TRBV5-1 with TRBJ2-7, with a weak D call TRBD1 (6 bases). This CDR3 region has 14 residues. The V and J ends lost 6 bases and 1 base respectively, with 14 bases between them. Germline CDR1 reads SGHRS; CDR2 reads YFSETQ. CDR3: CASNAGALSYEQYF. In DNA, the CDR3 is TGCGCCAGCAACGCAGGGGCCCTATCCTACGAGCAGTACTTC.

This clonotype was seen only a few times. The chain links TRBV20-1 to TRBJ1-2; the match to TRBD1 covers 8 bases. Unmatched junction bases numbered 2, after V lost 1 base and J lost 4 bases. Germline CDR1 and CDR2: DFQATT and SNEGSKA (reference sequence). The CDR3 is 13 residues long. The CDR3 here is CSARAGGGYGYTF. DNA of the CDR3: TGCAGTGCTAGAGCAGGGGGCGGCTATGGCTACACCTTC.

This clonotype came up a few times. This chain links TRBV29-1 with TRBJ2-5; 7 bases agree with TRBD1. CDR1 and CDR2 (germline): SQVTM, ANQGSEA. After removal of 4 bases from V and 3 bases from J, the junction contained 2 bases not matched to a gene. The length of the CDR3 is 12 residues. The CDR3 spells CSVAGTEETQYF. The CDR3 nucleotides read TGCAGCGTTGCGGGGACAGAAGAGACCCAGTACTTC.

The rearrangement joins TRBV5-4 to TRBJ2-3; D is possibly TRBD1 (6 bases). Trimming stripped 1 base from V and 6 bases from J, with 12 bases between. Per germline, CDR1 SGHNT and CDR2 YYREEE (reference sequence). This CDR3 spans 14 amino acids. The CDR3 loop is CASSLKQGEDTQYF. The CDR3 DNA reads as TGTGCCAGCAGCTTGAAACAGGGAGAGGATACGCAGTATTTT.

This sequence joins TRBV6-6 and TRBJ2-7; 8 nucleotides align to TRBD2. Germline V lookup: CDR1 MNHNY, CDR2 SVGAGI (reference sequence). The CDR3 spans 14 residues. The V and J ends lost 6 bases and 3 bases, in that order; junction bases with no gene match: 7. Here the CDR3 reads CASSRGGTVYEQYV. CDR3 nucleotide sequence: TGTGCCAGCAGCCGGGGGGGAACCGTCTACGAGCAGTACGTC.

This clonotype was seen a handful of times. This chain links TRBV21-1 with TRBJ1-1; TRBD1, the table's D call, was not compared with the DNA. TRBV21-1 constitutes a pseudogene. There are 14 residues in the CDR3. DNA for the CDR3: TGTGCCAGCAGCAAAGACAGGGTGAACACTGAAGCTTTCTTT. Protein: CASSKDRVNTEAFF.

This chain links TRBV6-2 or TRBV6-3 with TRBJ2-4; 7 nucleotides line up with TRBD2. The trim removed 8 bases at V and 7 bases at J, leaving 11 bases unmatched. CDR1 is MNHEY and CDR2 is SVGEGT in the germline V gene. The CDR3 length is 14 residues. CDR3 sequence reads: CASGPWGGNNIQYF. The CDR3 nucleotides are TGTGCCAGCGGACCCTGGGGAGGGAACAACATTCAGTACTTC.

This clonotype appeared a few times. The chain employs TRBV5-1 and TRBJ2-3; the match to TRBD1 covers 8 bases. The CDR3 has 16 amino acids. The germline V gene has CDR1 SGHRS and CDR2 YFSETQ. V shed 3 bases, J shed 1 base, and the junction held 7 bases outside the gene matches. This CDR3 reads CASSSNPGQGTDTQYF. CDR3 sequence (DNA): TGCGCCAGCAGCTCAAATCCGGGACAGGGCACAGATACGCAGTATTTT.

The chain is built from TRBV12-3 or TRBV12-4 and TRBJ1-5; D is possibly TRBD1 (5 bases). The V end was cut by 0 bases, the J end by 9 bases, with 12 bases between. The CDR3 length is 14 residues. The CDR3, as DNA: TGTGCCAGCAGTTTAGCGCGGGGCCGGGGGCCCCAGCATTTT. Translating it yields CASSLARGRGPQHF.